This T cell receptor beta chain was sequenced during a study of breast tumors, draining lymph nodes, adjacent tissues. Via MiXCR, TCRdb re-called the multiplex PCR reads, giving one row per CDR3 protein. The sample has around 20,000 distinct CDR3 sequences, more than 25% seen once. Study-wide findings and caveats: Tumor and nontumor repertoires were significantly more similar in luminal-like than in basal-like breast cancer. Compared with lymph nodes, tumors were less diverse; compared with nontumor tissue, more. Findings are consistent with lymph node origin and intratumoral expansion of most tumor T cells. The lymph node origin of tumor T cells was framed as consistent with a hypothesis, not demonstrated.

At least ten counts were recorded for this clonotype. The antigen is unknown. Sequencing input: breast tumor tissue. The receptor was isolated from a female donor with breast cancer. Some clones in this sample may be carry-over from other donors' samples.

The CDR3 DNA follows: TGTGCCAGCAGCTTAACCGGACAGGGTGGCTCCGAGCAGTACTTC. Its translation is CASSLTGQGGSEQYF. The V and J genes are TRBV11-3 and TRBJ2-7; 8 bases match TRBD1. V lost 2 bases, J lost 6 bases, and 9 bases stayed unmatched. In germline, CDR1 is SGHNT, CDR2 YENEEA. The CDR3 is 15 residues long.